The 15 T cell receptor beta chains below come from one sample, sequenced in a study of T cells in localized non-small cell lung cancer. Here immunoSEQ multiplex PCR was the method, and the copy in TCRdb shows in-frame clones only, minus some. The table records 25,000 to 35,000 clones, less than 90% of them present only once. Sample: peripheral blood, taken before any cancer treatment. These receptors were taken from a female donor over 55 with stage I lung adenocarcinoma.

The V call is TRBV7-2, the J call TRBJ1-2; 8 bases match TRBD1. The CDR3 sequence is 16 residues long. The V and J ends lost 0 bases and 4 bases, in that order; junction bases with no gene match: 7. In germline, CDR1 is SGHTA, CDR2 FQGNSA. CDR3 bases: TGTGCCAGCAGCTTAGCCGGACAGGGTAGAGGCTATGGCTACACCTTC. Its translation: CASSLAGQGRGYGYTF.

J is TRBJ1-5 and V is TRBV7-9, with 8 bases identical to TRBD1. This CDR3 comprises 14 residues. In germline, CDR1 is SEHNR, CDR2 FQNEAQ (reference sequence). V trimming: 5 bases; J trimming: 5 bases; junction bases outside the gene matches: 5. The CDR3 nucleotides read TGTGCCAGCAGCCGACAGGGGTTCGATCAGCCCCAGCATTTT. Translated, it gives CASSRQGFDQPQHF.

V usage is TRBV6-5 and J usage is TRBJ1-2; D is undetermined. CDR3 length: 13 residues. With 2 bases removed from V and 8 bases from J, the gap between germline ends came to 12 bases. Per the germline V gene, CDR1 is MNHEY and CDR2 is SVGAGI. The CDR3 loop is CASSYEWVFGYTF. CDR3 nucleotides: TGTGCCAGCAGTTACGAATGGGTGTTCGGCTACACCTTC.

The chain employs TRBV29-1 and TRBJ2-7, with a tentative D call TRBD2 (5 bases). Germline assignment: CDR1 SQVTM and CDR2 ANQGSEA. Trimming removed 8 bases from V and 2 bases from J, with 19 bases in between. The CDR3 is 14 amino acids. The CDR3 reads CSIRTGKLPYEQYF. The CDR3 DNA follows: TGCAGCATCAGAACGGGGAAACTGCCCTACGAGCAGTACTTC.

This rearrangement joins TRBV7-9 to TRBJ2-1; perhaps TRBD2 as D (7 bases). Germline V CDR1 and CDR2: SEHNR, FQNEAQ (reference sequence). The germline V and J ends were trimmed by 4 bases and 2 bases, with 15 bases remaining between them. The CDR3 has 16 amino acids. The CDR3 region has the DNA TGTGCCAGCAGCTCCGCGGTGGGGGGGCCCTACAATGAGCAGTTCTTC. Translation gives CASSSAVGGPYNEQFF.

This clone was found a few times. The gene calls are TRBV7-9 and TRBJ2-7; D is perhaps TRBD2 (6 bases). The CDR3 contains 16 residues. In germline, CDR1 is SEHNR, CDR2 FQNEAQ (reference sequence). Trimming took 1 base from V and 0 from J, leaving 13 bases between them. CDR3 in amino acids: CASSLGGSGSSYEQYF. DNA for the CDR3: TGTGCCAGCAGCTTAGGTGGTAGCGGAAGCTCCTACGAGCAGTACTTC. Combining the CDR3 with reference TRBV7-9 and TRBJ2-7 gives the whole variable domain DTGVSQNPRHKITKRGQNVTFRCDPISEHNRLYWYRQTLGQGPEFLTYFQNEAQLEKSRLLSDRFSAERPKGSFSTLEIQRTEQGDSAMYLCASSLGGSGSSYEQYFGPGTRLTVT.

J is TRBJ2-2 and V is TRBV7-9; D uncertain. The CDR3 runs to 13 residues. Trimming took 3 bases from V and 6 from J, leaving 8 bases between them. The V gene's germline CDR1 is SEHNR and CDR2 FQNEAQ (reference sequence). The CDR3 loop is CASSFVGAGELFF. The CDR3 bases are TGTGCCAGCAGCTTCGTGGGCGCCGGGGAGCTGTTTTTT.

This clone was observed a handful of times. This chain uses TRBV7-3 with TRBJ2-1; 8 positions agree with TRBD2. Germline V lookup: CDR1 SGHTA, CDR2 FQGTGA. The CDR3 loop spans 16 amino acids. Trimming at V came to 1 base and at J to 1 base, leaving 3 bases not matched to a gene. DNA of the CDR3: TGTGCCAGCAGCTTAATCAGCGGGAGTTCCTACAATGAGCAGTTCTTC. Translation: CASSLISGSSYNEQFF.

This sequence joins TRBV5-1 and TRBJ1-1; D ambiguous. The CDR3 is 16 residues long. The V and J ends lost 0 bases and 1 base respectively, with 13 bases between them. CDR1 is SGHRS and CDR2 is YFSETQ in the germline V gene. CDR3 loop: CASSLDGEGGNTEAFF. CDR3 nucleotides: TGCGCCAGCAGCTTGGATGGTGAGGGTGGGAACACTGAAGCTTTCTTT.

J is TRBJ2-3 and V is TRBV28, with 7 positions matching TRBD1. Trimming took 5 bases from V and 12 from J; bases not matched to a gene: 20. This CDR3 spans 16 amino acids. CDR1 and CDR2 from the germline V gene are MDHEN and SYDVKM. The CDR3 loop reads CASSGGQPPWARRQYF. CDR3 DNA: TGTGCCAGCAGTGGGGGACAGCCGCCATGGGCCCGGCGTCAGTATTTT.

The chain uses TRBV10-3 and TRBJ2-7, with D unclear. The CDR3 length is 11 residues. Germline-derived CDR1 and CDR2 are ENHRY and SYGVKD. V lost 4 bases and J 3 bases, leaving 4 bases between the germline ends. The CDR3 DNA is TGTGCCATCAGTGCTAGCTACGAGCAGTACTTC. As protein: CAISASYEQYF.

The genes are TRBV19 and TRBJ1-2; no clear D gene. The V gene's germline CDR1 is LNHDA and CDR2 SQIVND (reference sequence). V was shortened by 6 bases and J by 3 bases, with 20 bases between the two germline ends. The CDR3 has 16 residues. The CDR3 region is CASSLPRADGDYGYTF. DNA of the CDR3: TGTGCCAGTAGCCTCCCCCGGGCCGACGGGGACTATGGCTACACCTTC.

This sequence joins TRBV11-2 and TRBJ2-2; D call uncertain. The CDR3 contains 14 residues. V lost 5 bases and J lost 3, with 10 bases in between. The germline V gene has CDR1 SGHAT and CDR2 FQNNGV. In DNA form, the CDR3 reads TGTGCCAGCAGCGGAACTACCTACACCGGGGAGCTGTTTTTT. This translates into CASSGTTYTGELFF.

V is TRBV9 and J is TRBJ2-3; 11 nucleotides match TRBD2. The V gene's germline CDR1 is SGDLS and CDR2 YYNGEE. V was clipped by 3 bases and J by 4 bases; unmatched bases: 7. The CDR3 runs 16 residues. The CDR3 spells CASSGLVAGGADTQYF. The CDR3 DNA follows: TGTGCCAGCAGCGGTTTAGTAGCGGGAGGGGCAGATACGCAGTATTTT. The full variable domain, in which reference TRBV9 and TRBJ2-3 provide the parts outside the CDR3, is DSGVTQTPKHLITATGQRVTLRCSPRSGDLSVYWYQQSLDQGLQFLIQYYNGEERAKGNILERFSAQQFPDLHSELNLSSLELGDSALYFCASSGLVAGGADTQYFGPGTRLTVL.

This clone was detected only once. The V and J genes are TRBV9 and TRBJ2-7, with D unresolved. CDR1 and CDR2 from the germline V gene are SGDLS and YYNGEE. The V end was cut by 4 bases, the J end by 3 bases, with 11 bases between. The CDR3 is made up of 13 amino acids. The CDR3 bases are TGTGCCAGCAGCTCCGGCTCCGACTACGAGCAGTACTTC. Translated: CASSSGSDYEQYF.